This T cell receptor (beta chain) emerged from a study of somatic mutations in cytotoxic T cells in rheumatoid arthritis. V lost 6 bases, J lost 6 bases, and 12 bases lay in between. Germline assignment: CDR1 MNHEY and CDR2 SMNVEV (reference sequence). The CDR3 covers 13 residues. The data were produced by immunoSEQ multiplex PCR, yet TCRdb's version contains in-frame clones alone and is incomplete. The table has over 2,500 clones, 83% seen once. Material: CD8+ T cells sorted from blood. The V and J genes are TRBV27 and TRBJ2-1, with a possible D match to TRBD2 (6 bases). The origin of this receptor is a woman aged 45-65 years with rheumatoid arthritis. The CDR3 sequence: CASRRGGLNEQFF. Written as DNA, the CDR3 is TGTGCCAGCAGAAGGGGAGGCCTCAATGAGCAGTTCTTC.